The 27 T cell receptor beta chains given below trace back to one sample, sequenced in a study of tumour-infiltrating T cells in Burkitt lymphoma. Some clones are missing from TCRdb's copy, which holds only in-frame ones; the method was immunoSEQ multiplex PCR. The table records roughly 13,000 clones, around 75% of them present only once. Sequencing used tumor tissue. These receptors all come from a human donor with diffuse large B-cell lymphoma.

The V gene is TRBV9, the J gene TRBJ1-3; no firm D call. Between the trimmed V and J ends, which lost 1 base and 3 bases, there was a span of 5 bases. This CDR3 contains 13 residues. Germline values: CDR1 SGDLS, CDR2 YYNGEE. In DNA, the CDR3 is TGTGCCAGCAGCGTACGAATTGGAAACACCATATATTTT. Translated, it gives CASSVRIGNTIYF.

The V and J genes are TRBV6-5 and TRBJ1-1, with a tentative D call TRBD1 (5 bases). V was trimmed by 0 bases and J by 5 bases, leaving 13 bases between them. The length of the CDR3 is 15 residues. The V gene's germline CDR1 is MNHEY and CDR2 SVGAGI. The DNA for the CDR3 is TGTGCCAGCAGTTACTCGAGGACACTGGGGACTGAAGCTTTCTTT. Residues: CASSYSRTLGTEAFF.

This clone was counted between two and nine times. The J gene is TRBJ2-7, the V gene TRBV2, with TRBD1 as a possible D gene (5 bases). V gave up 6 bases and J gave up 0 bases, with 12 bases separating them. The V gene's germline CDR1 is SNHLY and CDR2 FYNNEI. The CDR3 is 14 residues long. CDR3 nucleotides: TGTGCCAGCAGGCAAGGGGTCAGCTCCTACGAGCAGTACGTC. Translating it yields CASRQGVSSYEQYV.

The genes are TRBV27 and TRBJ2-2, with D possibly being TRBD1 or TRBD2 (5 bases each). The CDR3 has 18 residues. V lost 2 bases, J lost 4 bases, and 20 bases lay in between. In germline, CDR1 is MNHEY, CDR2 SMNVEV (reference sequence). The CDR3 DNA sequence: TGTGCCAGCAGTTTACCCCCCCGGCGTCTTGGGGGCACCGGGGAGCTGTTTTTT. Its protein is CASSLPPRRLGGTGELFF.

This sequence joins TRBV6-1 and TRBJ1-1; D call uncertain. Trimming pared 0 bases from V and 1 base from J, leaving 18 bases between. The CDR3 runs 18 residues. The germline CDR1 and CDR2 sequences are MNHNS and SASEGT. CDR3 bases: TGTGCCAGCAGTGAAGCCGATCGGGGAGTGCGGCCGAACACTGAAGCTTTCTTT. This translates into CASSEADRGVRPNTEAFF.

The V call is TRBV5-1, the J call TRBJ1-1; perhaps TRBD1 as D (6 bases). There are 17 residues in the CDR3. CDR1 and CDR2 (germline): SGHRS, YFSETQ. V was trimmed by 0 bases and J by 1 base, leaving 16 bases between them. CDR3 DNA: TGCGCCAGCAGCTTGGCGTTGTGGGGGACACAGAACACTGAAGCTTTCTTT. This gives the protein CASSLALWGTQNTEAFF.

V and J are TRBV19 and TRBJ2-5; 8 positions match TRBD2. Germline V gene lookup returns CDR1 LNHDA and CDR2 SQIVND (reference sequence). The CDR3 is 15 residues long. With V trimmed by 3 bases and J by 4 bases, 7 bases remained unmatched. This chain's CDR3 is CASSITTSGLETQYF. CDR3 sequence (DNA): TGTGCCAGTAGTATCACAACTAGCGGACTAGAGACCCAGTACTTC. The entire variable domain, with the rest obtained from reference TRBV19 and TRBJ2-5, is as follows: DGGITQSPKYLFRKEGQNVTLSCEQNLNHDAMYWYRQDPGQGLRLIYYSQIVNDFQKGDIAEGYSVSREKKESFPLTVTSAQKNPTAFYLCASSITTSGLETQYFGPGTRLLVL.

The genes are TRBV5-1 and TRBJ2-3; the D call may be TRBD1 or TRBD2 (5 bases each). CDR3 length: 15 amino acids. The germline V gene has CDR1 SGHRS and CDR2 YFSETQ. Trimming stripped 0 bases from V and 2 bases from J, with 10 bases between. The CDR3 DNA follows: TGCGCCAGCAGCTTGGCACGGGGACCCACAGATACGCAGTATTTT. It is translated as CASSLARGPTDTQYF.

This clone has only one observation. The rearrangement uses TRBV7-9 and TRBJ2-5; 15 bases are a match to TRBD2. CDR3 length: 18 amino acids. Germline CDR1 and CDR2: SEHNR and FQNEAQ (reference sequence). V dropped 6 bases and J dropped 1; count of bases not matched to a gene: 9. The CDR3, as DNA: TGTGCCAGCAGGGGGAAACCGGGACTAGCGGGGGGCCAAGAGACCCAGTACTTC. Translating it yields CASRGKPGLAGGQETQYF.

The V gene is TRBV5-8, the J gene TRBJ2-7, with D possibly matching TRBD2 (5 bases). Germline-derived CDR1 and CDR2 are SGHTS and YDEGEE. This CDR3 is 14 amino acids long. Trimming cost V 5 bases and J 8 bases, with 20 bases left between them. For the CDR3, the DNA is TGTGCCAGCAGGAAATTTGGTATCGGGGAAAAGCAGTACTTC. Translating it yields CASRKFGIGEKQYF.

This rearrangement joins TRBV6-5 to TRBJ2-7; D ambiguous. Per germline, CDR1 MNHEY and CDR2 SVGAGI. The length of the CDR3 is 13 residues. V shed 2 bases and J shed 3 bases, with 8 bases lying between them. The DNA for the CDR3 is TGTGCCAGCAGTTACGACGCCAACTACGAGCAGTACTTC. It specifies CASSYDANYEQYF.

The chain recombines TRBV12-5 with TRBJ1-1; a possible D gene is TRBD1 (5 bases). CDR1 is LGHNT and CDR2 is FRNRAP in the germline V gene. The length of the CDR3 is 17 residues. V shed 0 bases and J shed 5 bases, with 19 bases lying between them. The CDR3 nucleotides are TGTGCTAGTGGTTTGGTATTCGAGTCCAGGGATTGGACTGAAGCTTTCTTT. Protein product: CASGLVFESRDWTEAFF.

This chain connects TRBV6-1 to TRBJ2-7; D is unresolved. V was shortened by 6 bases and J by 4 bases, with 16 bases between the two germline ends. CDR1 is MNHNS and CDR2 is SASEGT in the germline V gene. The CDR3 has 14 residues. This CDR3 is CASRKTAGVYEQYV. The CDR3 DNA follows: TGTGCCAGCAGAAAGACCGCTGGGGTTTACGAGCAGTACGTC.

This chain uses TRBV4-1 with TRBJ1-5; no firm D call. The CDR3 extends over 13 amino acids. V was clipped by 5 bases and J by 3 bases, with 8 bases between them. The V gene's germline CDR1 is MGHRA and CDR2 YSYEKL. The CDR3 DNA reads TGCGCCAGCAGCTCCCGGTACAATCAGCCCCAGCATTTT. Encoded protein: CASSSRYNQPQHF.

V usage is TRBV6-5 and J usage is TRBJ1-5; no clear D. The CDR3 totals 14 residues. The V and J ends lost 8 bases and 3 bases respectively, with 14 bases between them. Germline CDR1 and CDR2: MNHEY and SVGAGI. This CDR3 reads CASPSTTFNQPQHF. DNA for the CDR3: TGTGCCAGCCCCTCGACGACTTTCAATCAGCCCCAGCATTTT.

V and J are TRBV4-1 and TRBJ2-5; D is unresolved. The DNA end lines up better with TRBJ2-7; the J call may be wrong. The CDR3 sequence is 13 residues long. Germline-derived CDR1 and CDR2 are MGHRA and YSYEKL. The CDR3: CASSQDHFYEQYF. DNA for the CDR3: TGCGCCAGCAGCCAAGATCACTTCTACGAGCAGTACTTC.

The V call is TRBV10-1, the J call TRBJ2-7; the match to TRBD1 covers 9 bases. This CDR3 has 18 amino acids. CDR1 is WNHNN and CDR2 is SYGVQD in the germline V gene (reference sequence). With 0 bases clipped from V and 2 bases from J, the junction kept 11 bases outside the gene matches. Written as DNA, the CDR3 is TGCGCCAGCAGTGAGTCGTTAGGGAACAGGGGGCTTCCCTACGAGCAGTACTTC. This gives the protein CASSESLGNRGLPYEQYF.

This chain uses TRBV4-1 with TRBJ2-3; TRBD1 is a possible D gene (5 bases). The germline CDR1 and CDR2 sequences are MGHRA and YSYEKL. CDR3 length equals 15 residues. V gave up 0 bases and J gave up 2 bases, with 9 bases separating them. Here the CDR3 reads CASSQDGHPTDTQYF. The CDR3 DNA follows: TGCGCCAGCAGCCAAGACGGACACCCCACAGATACGCAGTATTTT.

V and J are TRBV5-1 and TRBJ2-3; the D is unclear. This CDR3 comprises 13 residues. The germline V gene encodes CDR1 SGHRS and CDR2 YFSETQ. Deletions cut 4 bases from V and 1 base from J, with 7 bases between. CDR3 coding DNA: TGCGCCAGCAGCGTACCCGGCACAGATACGCAGTATTTT. Its protein product is CASSVPGTDTQYF.

The V gene is TRBV29-1, the J gene TRBJ2-4, with no clear D. The CDR3 has 12 amino acids. Germline CDR1 SQVTM, CDR2 ANQGSEA. V lost 6 bases to trimming and J lost 8 bases, with 14 bases between them. CDR3 loop: CSVFVSAHIQYF. The CDR3 nucleotides read TGCAGCGTGTTCGTGTCTGCGCACATTCAGTACTTC.

This clone is classed as medium-sized. The rearrangement uses TRBV13 and TRBJ1-2; 7 bases are shared with TRBD1. CDR3 length equals 14 residues. Looked up from germline, CDR1 is PRHDT and CDR2 is FYEKMQ (reference sequence). Losses at the gene ends were 3 bases for V and 4 bases for J; bases not matched to a gene: 5. CDR3: CASSLAGGGYGYTF. The CDR3, as DNA: TGTGCCAGCAGCTTGGCAGGGGGAGGCTATGGCTACACCTTC.

The rearrangement uses TRBV10-2 and TRBJ2-7; 7 nucleotides agree with TRBD1. CDR3 length: 14 residues. With 6 bases clipped from V and 2 bases from J, the junction kept 7 bases outside the gene matches. The germline gives CDR1 WSHSY, CDR2 SAAADI. CDR3 DNA: TGCGCCAGCAGAGCGACAGGGTACCCCTACGAGCAGTACTTC. It yields the protein CASRATGYPYEQYF.

The gene calls are TRBV27 and TRBJ2-7; the D is unclear. Germline assignment: CDR1 MNHEY and CDR2 SMNVEV (reference sequence). Deletions cut 3 bases from V and 4 bases from J, with 13 bases between. The CDR3 extends over 14 amino acids. The chain's CDR3 is CASSFGRGRYEQYF. CDR3 DNA: TGTGCCAGCAGTTTCGGCCGAGGAAGATACGAGCAGTACTTC.

The chain has TRBV27 and TRBJ2-1, with D unclear. This CDR3 comprises 12 residues. Trimming took 3 bases from V and 9 from J, leaving 9 bases between them. Germline CDR1 MNHEY, CDR2 SMNVEV (reference sequence). The CDR3 nucleotides read TGTGCCAGCAGTTTTATAGTGGGTGAGCAGTTCTTC. Encoded protein: CASSFIVGEQFF.

The rearrangement links TRBV7-9 to TRBJ1-2, with D unresolved. Germline assignment: CDR1 SEHNR and CDR2 FQNEAQ (reference sequence). The CDR3 length is 12 residues. V lost 5 bases and J 0 bases, leaving 4 bases between the germline ends. CDR3 sequence: CASSRTNYGYTF. The CDR3 region has the DNA TGTGCCAGCAGCCGGACTAACTATGGCTACACCTTC.

V usage is TRBV1 and J usage is TRBJ2-3; the DNA was not compared with TRBD2, the D call given in the table. TRBV1 corresponds to a pseudogene. The CDR3 consists of 17 residues. Written as DNA, the CDR3 is TGCACCAGCAGCCAAGACGGGGCGGGAGCAAGGACAGATACGCAGTATTTT. Amino acids: CTSSQDGAGARTDTQYF.

In its sample, this clone is medium-sized. The CDR3: CASSLVDASGYTF. The CDR3 region has the DNA TGCGCCAGCAGCTTGGTCGACGCGAGTGGCTACACCTTC. The V and J genes are TRBV5-1 and TRBJ1-2, with no clear D. Germline CDR1 is SGHRS and CDR2 is YFSETQ. Trimming stripped 0 bases from V and 7 bases from J, with 10 bases between. The CDR3 consists of 13 residues.